This TCR beta chain emerged from a study of cytomegalovirus exposure and HLA in healthy donors. V shed 3 bases and J shed 7 bases, with 17 bases lying between them. Germline V gives CDR1 SGHNT, CDR2 YYREEE (reference sequence). The CDR3 runs 15 residues. General study findings and limits: Across all donors, roughly uniform sequencing depth was an assumption of the presence/absence analyses. The study dropped some indistinguishable V segments, TRBV6-2 and TRBV6-3 among them. V- and J-gene trimming of TCR beta was linked (in a later analysis) to a missense DCLRE1C variant. A later analysis linked roughly 17,000 TCR beta sequences to HLA alleles at 0.05 false discovery rate.

Vbeta (60) and Jbeta (13) primers were used in the PCR. Generated by immunoSEQ multiplex PCR, the TCRdb table keeps only in-frame clones and is missing some. The profile shows under 200,000 clones, about 80% of them singletons. This clone was observed a few times. Antigen specificity is unknown. The sequenced material came from PBMCs. This chain uses TRBV5-4 with TRBJ2-1; D unclear. The source of this sequence is a woman between 45 and 65 years old in good health and CMV-seronegative. The CDR3 here is CASSSGWSFGNEQFF. CDR3 coding DNA: TGTGCCAGCAGCTCCGGATGGAGCTTCGGGAATGAGCAGTTCTTC. The whole variable domain, filled in from reference TRBV5-4 and TRBJ2-1, reads ETGVTQSPTHLIKTRGQQVTLRCSSQSGHNTVSWYQQALGQGPQFIFQYYREEENGRGNFPPRFSGLQFPNYSSELNVNALELDDSALYLCASSSGWSFGNEQFFGPGTRLTVL.